This T cell receptor beta chain stems from a study of CD8 T cells in Susac syndrome. TCR beta sequencing was performed on blood CD8+ and CD4+ T cells. As controls, healthy donors matched for age and sex were used. TEMRA cells were enriched by FACS, and CD4+ and CD8+ T cells were negatively isolated. Germline V gene sequence: CDR1 MNHNS, CDR2 SASEGT. V dropped 5 bases and J dropped 1; count of bases not matched to a gene: 3. This CDR3 has 16 amino acids. Roughly 0.45 to 1 ug RNA was reverse transcribed with random hexamers. The authors amplified TCR beta CDR3 across 54 Vbeta and 13 Jbeta using immunoSEQ multiplex PCR. MiXCR, run by TCRdb on the immunoSEQ multiplex PCR reads, gives a single entry per CDR3 protein. The sample includes some 170,000 distinct CDR3 sequences, just under 95% of them seen just once.

Input material: CD4+ T cells from PBMCs. The sequence derives from a human donor in good health. V gene TRBV6-1 combines with J gene TRBJ2-3; 13 nucleotides match TRBD2. The CDR3 coding sequence is TGTGCCAGCAGTCCAGGACTAGCGGGGGGCACAGATACGCAGTATTTT. Amino acids: CASSPGLAGGTDTQYF.